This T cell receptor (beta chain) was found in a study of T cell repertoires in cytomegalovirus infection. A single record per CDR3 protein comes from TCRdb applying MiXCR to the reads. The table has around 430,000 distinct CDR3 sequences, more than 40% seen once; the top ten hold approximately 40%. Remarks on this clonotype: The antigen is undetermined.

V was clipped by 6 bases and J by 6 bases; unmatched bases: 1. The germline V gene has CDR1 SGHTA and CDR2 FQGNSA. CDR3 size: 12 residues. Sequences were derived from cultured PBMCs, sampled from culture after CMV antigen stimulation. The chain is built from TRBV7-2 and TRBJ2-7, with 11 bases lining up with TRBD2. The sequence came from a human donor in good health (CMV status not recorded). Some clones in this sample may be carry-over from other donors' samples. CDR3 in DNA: TGTGCCAGCAGGACTAGCGGGATCGAGCAGTACTTC. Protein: CASRTSGIEQYF.